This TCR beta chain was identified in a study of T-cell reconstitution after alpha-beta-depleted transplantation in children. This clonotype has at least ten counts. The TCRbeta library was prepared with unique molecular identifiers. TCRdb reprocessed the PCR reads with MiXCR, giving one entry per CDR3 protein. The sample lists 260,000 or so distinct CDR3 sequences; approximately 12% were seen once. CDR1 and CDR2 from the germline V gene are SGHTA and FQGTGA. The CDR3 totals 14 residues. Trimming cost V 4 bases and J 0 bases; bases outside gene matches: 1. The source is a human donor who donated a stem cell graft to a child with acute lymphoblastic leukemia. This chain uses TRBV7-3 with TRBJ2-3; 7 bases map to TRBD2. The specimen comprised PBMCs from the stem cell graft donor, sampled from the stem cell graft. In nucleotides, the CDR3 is TGTGCCAGCAGCTATAGCGGGAGCACAGATACGCAGTATTTT. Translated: CASSYSGSTDTQYF.